This T cell receptor (beta chain) emerged from a study of neurological immune-mediated disorders. Study-wide points: Healthy controls had more TCR clonal expansion than multiple sclerosis, which showed the least, whereas HTLV-1-associated myelopathy showed the most. The absence of shared CDR3 amino acid sequences among expanded clones across subjects suggests private repertoires in all groups.

Germline V lookup: CDR1 ENHRY, CDR2 SYGVKD. Trimming cost V 2 bases and J 0 bases, with 12 bases left between them. The CDR3 is made up of 16 amino acids. In this sample, this clonotype turned up many times. Antigen unknown. With 10-nucleotide random UMIs included, cDNA was synthesized by 5'RACE. TCRdb fed the 5' RACE reads into MiXCR, producing one record per CDR3 protein. The repertoire consists of some 53,000 distinct CDR3 sequences, with roughly 15% occurring once and the leading ten covering 4% to 5.5%. The study built unsorted libraries from 2 million PBMCs kept at -80 C. The chain recombines TRBV10-3 with TRBJ2-3; no reliable D call. The material sequenced was PBMCs. This receptor was obtained from a man aged 60 to 75 in good health. CDR3 sequence reads: CAISEETASSTDTQYF. CDR3 nucleotides: TGTGCCATCAGTGAGGAGACTGCCTCTAGCACAGATACGCAGTATTTT.